One sample yielded the 8 T cell receptor beta chains listed below, sequenced in a study of T cells in Graves' hyperthyroidism and ophthalmopathy. The CDR3 regions of TCR beta were amplified from RNA transcripts. The HTBI primer set served for first-round RT-PCR of the TCR CDR3. TCRdb ran MiXCR on the multiplex PCR reads and lists one entry per CDR3 protein. The sample has hundreds of thousands of distinct CDR3 sequences; roughly 16% are singletons. Sequencing was performed on blood. These receptors were taken from a woman under 40 with Graves' hyperthyroidism.

The chain carries TRBV6-2 or TRBV6-3 and TRBJ1-6; no definite D call. The CDR3 has 12 residues. Trimming removed 2 bases at V and 7 bases at J, with 3 bases between. Germline CDR1 is MNHEY and CDR2 is SVGEGT. CDR3 protein: CASSYGNSPLHF. CDR3 in DNA: TGTGCCAGCAGTTACGGGAATTCACCCCTCCACTTT.

This clonotype was observed at least ten times. The rearrangement joins TRBV28 to TRBJ1-5; no definite D call. V was shortened by 2 bases and J by 7 bases, with 18 bases between the two germline ends. Germline loops: CDR1 MDHEN, CDR2 SYDVKM. The CDR3 sequence is 16 residues long. The CDR3 region is CASSLILGGSWQPQHF. Written as DNA, the CDR3 is TGTGCCAGCAGTTTAATCCTGGGCGGGTCATGGCAGCCCCAGCATTTT.

This clonotype showed up many times. The chain's CDR3 is CASSFSSGEAYEQYF. As DNA, the CDR3 is TGTGCCAGCAGCTTTTCTAGCGGGGAAGCCTACGAGCAGTACTTC. This rearrangement joins TRBV11-2 to TRBJ2-7, with 9 bases that match TRBD2. From germline, CDR1 is SGHAT and CDR2 FQNNGV. The CDR3 sequence is 15 residues long. The junction had 5 bases not matched to a gene; V was cut back by 3 bases and J by 2 bases.

This clonotype has at least ten counts. The genes are TRBV9 and TRBJ1-1, with a tentative D call TRBD1 (5 bases). The germline V and J ends were trimmed by 0 bases and 3 bases, with 12 bases remaining between them. The germline gives CDR1 SGDLS, CDR2 YYNGEE. This CDR3 has 15 residues. This CDR3 reads CASSVGIWGDTEAFF. Written as DNA, the CDR3 is TGTGCCAGCAGCGTAGGTATCTGGGGGGACACTGAAGCTTTCTTT.

In this sample, this clonotype turned up a few times. The chain carries TRBV11-2 and TRBJ2-5; 9 bases are shared with TRBD1. Germline assignment: CDR1 SGHAT and CDR2 FQNNGV. V was pared by 5 bases and J by 2 bases, with 6 bases of the junction left unmatched. The CDR3 length is 15 residues. In DNA form, the CDR3 reads TGTGCCAGCAGCCCGACAGGGGGAATACAAGAGACCCAGTACTTC. Amino acid sequence: CASSPTGGIQETQYF. The full variable domain, rest sourced from reference TRBV11-2 and TRBJ2-5, is EAGVAQSPRYKIIEKRQSVAFWCNPISGHATLYWYQQILGQGPKLLIQFQNNGVVDDSQLPKDRFSAERLKGVDSTLKIQPAKLEDSAVYLCASSPTGGIQETQYFGPGTRLLVL.

At least ten counts were recorded for this clonotype. The chain uses TRBV7-9 and TRBJ2-1, with D maybe TRBD2 (6 bases). V lost 5 bases and J lost 7, with 15 bases in between. Germline-derived CDR1 and CDR2 are SEHNR and FQNEAQ (reference sequence). This CDR3 contains 14 residues. CDR3 in amino acids: CASSRGREWNEQFF. The CDR3 region has the DNA TGTGCCAGCAGCCGGGGACGGGAGTGGAATGAGCAGTTCTTC.

The sample holds a few counts of this clonotype. The genes are TRBV6-1 and TRBJ2-3, with unresolved D. Germline loops: CDR1 MNHNS, CDR2 SASEGT. The V and J ends lost 7 bases and 6 bases respectively, with 8 bases between them. CDR3 length: 11 amino acids. The CDR3 DNA sequence: TGTGCCAGCACCAAACGGGATACGCAGTATTTT. Its translation: CASTKRDTQYF.

This clonotype occurred a few times. This CDR3 reads CASSEGTRGTDTQYF. In DNA form, the CDR3 reads TGTGCCAGCAGCGAGGGGACTAGGGGTACAGATACGCAGTATTTT. This chain connects TRBV9 to TRBJ2-3, with TRBD2 matching 8 bases. Unmatched junction bases numbered 6, after V lost 3 bases and J lost 3 bases. Germline V gene sequence: CDR1 SGDLS, CDR2 YYNGEE. The CDR3 is 15 amino acids.